Shown below are 17 T cell receptor beta chains from a single sample sequenced in a study of T cell repertoires in urothelial bladder cancer. Sequencing was performed with immunoSEQ multiplex PCR; in TCRdb, only in-frame clones are kept and a portion is missing. The sample comprises fewer than 14,000 clones, 68% of which are singletons, and around 6.5% rests with the top ten. The sequenced material came from tumor-infiltrating cells from bladder cancer. The source of these receptors is a human donor with a benign inflammatory bladder lesion.

The chain recombines TRBV7-9 with TRBJ2-7; D call uncertain. The V end lost 2 bases, the J end lost 3 bases, and 8 bases lay between the germline ends. The CDR3 loop spans 13 amino acids. CDR1 is SEHNR, CDR2 FQNEAQ, per germline (reference sequence). CDR3 amino acids: CASSLNSLYEQYF. The CDR3 region has the DNA TGTGCCAGCAGCTTAAACAGCCTCTACGAGCAGTACTTC.

The CDR3 sequence is CASSLLAGVSYEQYF. CDR3 DNA: TGTGCCAGCAGCCTACTAGCGGGGGTTTCCTACGAGCAGTACTTC. The V and J genes are TRBV6-6 and TRBJ2-7; 11 bases map to TRBD2. V dropped 6 bases and J dropped 1; count of bases not matched to a gene: 5. The germline CDR1 and CDR2 sequences are MNHNY and SVGAGI (reference sequence). The CDR3 is 15 residues long.

The chain uses TRBV10-3 and TRBJ1-3, with 12 bases fitting TRBD1. Germline CDR1 and CDR2: ENHRY and SYGVKD. The junction had 5 bases not matched to a gene; V was cut back by 6 bases and J by 2 bases. The CDR3 is 16 residues long. The DNA of the CDR3 is TGTGCCATCAGGGAGGGACAGGGGGCAACTGGAAACACCATATATTTT. Encoded protein: CAIREGQGATGNTIYF.

This chain uses TRBV9 with TRBJ2-3; 8 bases are a match to TRBD2. Germline assignment: CDR1 SGDLS and CDR2 YYNGEE. CDR3 length: 17 amino acids. J was trimmed by 2 bases and V by 0 bases; bases with no gene match: 8. CDR3 bases: TGTGCCAGCAGCGTAGAGAGTACTAGCGGCCCCACAGATACGCAGTATTTT. Translation: CASSVESTSGPTDTQYF.

The genes are TRBV5-4 and TRBJ2-5; TRBD2 agrees at 12 bases. This CDR3 contains 17 residues. V was clipped by 3 bases and J by 5 bases; unmatched bases: 11. Germline-derived CDR1 and CDR2 are SGHNT and YYREEE (reference sequence). The DNA of the CDR3 is TGTGCCAGCAGCTCCTTAAGGACTAGCGGGGTTGGTGAGACCCAGTACTTC. It specifies CASSSLRTSGVGETQYF.

In its sample, this clone was seen a few times. The chain links TRBV5-6 to TRBJ2-1; D call uncertain. Germline V gene lookup returns CDR1 SGHDT and CDR2 YYEEEE. The CDR3 totals 16 residues. With 6 bases removed from V and 1 base from J, the gap between germline ends came to 17 bases. The CDR3 sequence is CASTLLTPLSYNEQFF. In DNA form, the CDR3 reads TGTGCCAGCACCCTACTCACCCCCTTATCCTACAATGAGCAGTTCTTC.

The genes are TRBV10-3 and TRBJ1-6, with 10 bases identical to TRBD1. Germline V gene data show CDR1 as ENHRY and CDR2 as SYGVKD. The CDR3 covers 18 residues. Trimming took 1 base from V and 7 from J; bases not matched to a gene: 10. The CDR3, as DNA: TGTGCCATCAGTGAGTTCGGGACAGGGGCATATGAGAATTCACCCCTCCACTTT. Its translation is CAISEFGTGAYENSPLHF.

The chain employs TRBV2 and TRBJ2-2; weak D call: TRBD1 (6 bases). Trimming cost V 6 bases and J 7 bases, with 21 bases left between them. The CDR3 totals 16 residues. Germline V gene lookup returns CDR1 SNHLY and CDR2 FYNNEI. The CDR3 region has the DNA TGTGCCAGCAGATTCTATAGAACAGGGTCGGTCGGGGAGCTGTTTTTT. Its translation is CASRFYRTGSVGELFF. The full variable domain, completed using reference TRBV2 and TRBJ2-2, is EPEVTQTPSHQVTQMGQEVILRCVPISNHLYFYWYRQILGQKVEFLVSFYNNEISEKSEIFDDQFSVERPDGSNFTLKIRSTKLEDSAMYFCASRFYRTGSVGELFFGEGSRLTVL.

About this clone itself: This sample includes further DNA sequences coding for the same CDR3. The V and J genes are TRBV19 and TRBJ1-1; the D gene is possibly TRBD1 (6 bases). The CDR3 is made up of 14 amino acids. V was trimmed by 4 bases and J by 1 base, leaving 10 bases between them. CDR1 is LNHDA and CDR2 is SQIVND in the germline V gene (reference sequence). This CDR3 is CASSTGGGNTEAFF. CDR3 in DNA: TGTGCCAGTAGTACCGGGGGCGGGAACACTGAAGCTTTCTTT.

For this clone: The DNA is omitted, as the CDR3 cannot be located on it reliably, and the CDR3 follows TCRdb's listing. The V and J genes are TRBV19 and TRBJ2-7. In germline, CDR1 is LNHDA, CDR2 SQIVND (reference sequence). The CDR3 extends over 16 residues, inclusive of both ends. The CDR3: CASSFGPGSKGYEQYF.

The chain employs TRBV6-6 and TRBJ1-5; the match to TRBD1 covers 8 bases. J gave up 5 bases and V 2 bases, and 8 bases lay outside the gene matches. The CDR3 loop spans 16 amino acids. From germline, CDR1 is MNHNY and CDR2 SVGAGI (reference sequence). CDR3 in amino acids: CASSYLSRGLDQPQHF. For the CDR3, the DNA is TGTGCCAGCAGTTACCTATCCAGGGGGCTAGATCAGCCCCAGCATTTT.

The genes are TRBV19 and TRBJ2-3; D is perhaps TRBD2 (6 bases). Between the trimmed V and J ends, which lost 3 bases and 2 bases, there was a span of 12 bases. CDR3 length: 15 amino acids. The germline CDR1 and CDR2 sequences are LNHDA and SQIVND (reference sequence). In nucleotides, the CDR3 is TGTGCCAGTAGTATCGGGGGTCGCCTCACAGATACGCAGTATTTT. Its translation: CASSIGGRLTDTQYF.

The V call is TRBV7-9, the J call TRBJ1-2; unclear D gene. CDR1 and CDR2 (germline): SEHNR, FQNEAQ (reference sequence). This CDR3 comprises 13 residues. The V gene lost 2 bases and the J gene lost 5 bases, with 9 bases spanning the gap. The CDR3 loop reads CASSLSDRYGYTF. For the CDR3, the DNA is TGTGCCAGCAGCTTATCGGATCGGTATGGCTACACCTTC.

This chain joins TRBV7-2 and TRBJ1-5; D remains unclear. CDR3 length: 13 residues. In germline, CDR1 is SGHTA, CDR2 FQGNSA. V was trimmed by 4 bases and J by 5 bases, leaving 9 bases between them. CDR3 DNA sequence: TGTGCCAGCAGCTCAACTAGATATCAGCCCCAGCATTTT. It encodes CASSSTRYQPQHF.

The CDR3 coding sequence is TGTGCCAGCAGCCCGCAGCGGGGAAACGCAGATACGCAGTATTTT. It is translated as CASSPQRGNADTQYF. The genes are TRBV7-3 and TRBJ2-3; 7 bases match TRBD2. The germline gives CDR1 SGHTA, CDR2 FQGTGA. The CDR3 length is 15 residues. Germline trimming cut 5 bases from V and 4 bases from J; bases unmatched to any gene: 9.

The chain couples TRBV7-9 to TRBJ1-4; the D is unclear. Per the germline V gene, CDR1 is SEHNR and CDR2 is FQNEAQ (reference sequence). With 5 bases removed from V and 14 bases from J, the gap between germline ends came to 18 bases. The CDR3 loop spans 13 amino acids. CDR3 in DNA: TGTGCCAGCAGCCCAAACAGTGGTCTGGGGCTGTTTTTT. Its protein product is CASSPNSGLGLFF.

This sequence joins TRBV5-6 and TRBJ1-6; D is undetermined. The germline V gene encodes CDR1 SGHDT and CDR2 YYEEEE. The CDR3 sequence is 18 residues long. Trimming stripped 1 base from V and 0 bases from J, with 14 bases between. CDR3 sequence: CASSLFQVGSSYNSPLHF. DNA for the CDR3: TGTGCCAGCAGCTTGTTTCAAGTCGGGAGCTCCTATAATTCACCCCTCCACTTT.